This T cell receptor (beta chain) was retrieved from a study of blood T cell repertoires in COVID-19. About the research overall: T cells, B-cell-depleted T cells, or PBMCs supplied cDNA or gDNA.

How the authors handled the data: Reference gene primer amplification in the assay estimated nucleated cell counts. TCRdb's copy holds only in-frame clones and misses some; the assay was immunoSEQ multiplex PCR. V and J calls plus clone size are reproduced from that table; the DNA served to infer D and trimming. The sample consists of about 100,000 clones, approximately 86% of them appearing once. The table lists this clone with a few counts. This CDR3 is 15 amino acids long. Germline CDR1 is SGHVT and CDR2 is SQSDAQ. The V end lost 2 bases, the J end lost 1 base, and 11 bases lay between the germline ends.

The sequenced sample was peripheral blood. The clonotype was recovered from a man over 45 with active or convalescent COVID-19. The chain uses TRBV7-4 and TRBJ1-1, with D possibly TRBD1 on 6 matching bases. For the CDR3, the DNA is TGTGCCAGCAGCTTACCCGGGACACCGAACACTGAAGCTTTCTTT. This sequence encodes CASSLPGTPNTEAFF.